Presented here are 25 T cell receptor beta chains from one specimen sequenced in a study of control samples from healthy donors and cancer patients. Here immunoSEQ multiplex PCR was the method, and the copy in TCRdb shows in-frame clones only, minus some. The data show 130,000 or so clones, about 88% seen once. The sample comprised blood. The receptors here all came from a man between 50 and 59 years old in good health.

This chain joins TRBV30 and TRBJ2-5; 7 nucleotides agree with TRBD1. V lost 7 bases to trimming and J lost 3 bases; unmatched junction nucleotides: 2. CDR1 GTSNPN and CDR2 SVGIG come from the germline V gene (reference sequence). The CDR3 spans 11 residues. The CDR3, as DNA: TGTGCCTCTGACAGGGAAGAGACCCAGTACTTC. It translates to CASDREETQYF.

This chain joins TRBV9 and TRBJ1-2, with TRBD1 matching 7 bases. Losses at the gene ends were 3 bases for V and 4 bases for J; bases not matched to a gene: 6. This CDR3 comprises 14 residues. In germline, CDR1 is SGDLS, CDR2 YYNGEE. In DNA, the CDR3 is TGTGCCAGCAGCGCCTACAGGGGATTCTATGGCTACACCTTC. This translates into CASSAYRGFYGYTF.

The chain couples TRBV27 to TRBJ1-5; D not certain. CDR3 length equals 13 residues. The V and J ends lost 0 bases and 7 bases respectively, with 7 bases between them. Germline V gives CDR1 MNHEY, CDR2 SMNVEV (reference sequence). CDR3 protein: CASSLSAVQPQHF. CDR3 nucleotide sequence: TGTGCCAGCAGTTTATCAGCCGTACAGCCCCAGCATTTT.

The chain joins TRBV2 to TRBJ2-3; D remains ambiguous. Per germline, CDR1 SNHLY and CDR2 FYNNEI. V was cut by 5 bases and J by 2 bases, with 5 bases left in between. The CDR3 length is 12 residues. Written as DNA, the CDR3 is TGTGCCAGCAGTCAAGTCACAGATACGCAGTATTTT. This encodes CASSQVTDTQYF. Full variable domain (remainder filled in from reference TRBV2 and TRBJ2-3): EPEVTQTPSHQVTQMGQEVILRCVPISNHLYFYWYRQILGQKVEFLVSFYNNEISEKSEIFDDQFSVERPDGSNFTLKIRSTKLEDSAMYFCASSQVTDTQYFGPGTRLTVL.

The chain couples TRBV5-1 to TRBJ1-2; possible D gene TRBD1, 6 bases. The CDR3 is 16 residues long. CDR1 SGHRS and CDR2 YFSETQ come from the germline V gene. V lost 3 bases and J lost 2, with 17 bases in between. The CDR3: CASSSRDITRNYGYTF. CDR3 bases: TGCGCCAGCAGCTCCAGGGACATCACCCGCAACTATGGCTACACCTTC.

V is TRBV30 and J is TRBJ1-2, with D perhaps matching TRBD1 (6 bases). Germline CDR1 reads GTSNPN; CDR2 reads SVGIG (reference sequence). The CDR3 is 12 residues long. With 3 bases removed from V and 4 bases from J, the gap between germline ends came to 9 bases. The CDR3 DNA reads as TGTGCCTGGAGCCAAGGGGGCTATGGCTACACCTTC. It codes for CAWSQGGYGYTF. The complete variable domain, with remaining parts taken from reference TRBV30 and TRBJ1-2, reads SQTIHQWPATLVQPVGSPLSLECTVEGTSNPNLYWYRQAAGRGLQLLFYSVGIGQISSEVPQNLSASRPQDRQFILSSKKLLLSDSGFYLCAWSQGGYGYTFGSGTRLTVV.

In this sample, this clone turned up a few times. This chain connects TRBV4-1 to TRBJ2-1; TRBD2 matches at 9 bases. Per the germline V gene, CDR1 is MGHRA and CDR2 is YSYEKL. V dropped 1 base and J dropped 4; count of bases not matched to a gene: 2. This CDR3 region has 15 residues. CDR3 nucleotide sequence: TGCGCCAGCAGCCAAGGGGCGGGGGGGTACAATGAGCAGTTCTTC. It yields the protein CASSQGAGGYNEQFF.

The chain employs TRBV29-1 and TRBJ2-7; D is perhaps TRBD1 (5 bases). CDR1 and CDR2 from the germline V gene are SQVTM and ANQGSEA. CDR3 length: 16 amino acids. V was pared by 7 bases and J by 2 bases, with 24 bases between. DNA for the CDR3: TGCAGCGCCCAAGGGGCTCGGAGACGCTCAACCTACGAGCAGTACTTC. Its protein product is CSAQGARRRSTYEQYF.

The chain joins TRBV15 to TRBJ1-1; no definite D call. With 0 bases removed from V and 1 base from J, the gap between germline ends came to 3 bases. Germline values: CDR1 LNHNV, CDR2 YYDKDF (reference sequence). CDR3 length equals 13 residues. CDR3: CATSRDPNTEAFF. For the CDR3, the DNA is TGTGCCACCAGCAGAGATCCGAACACTGAAGCTTTCTTT.

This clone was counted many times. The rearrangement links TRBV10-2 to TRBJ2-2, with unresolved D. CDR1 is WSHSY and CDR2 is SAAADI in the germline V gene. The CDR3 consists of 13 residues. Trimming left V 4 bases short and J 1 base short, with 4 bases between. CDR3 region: CASSALNTGELFF. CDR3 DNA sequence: TGCGCCAGCAGTGCGTTGAACACCGGGGAGCTGTTTTTT.

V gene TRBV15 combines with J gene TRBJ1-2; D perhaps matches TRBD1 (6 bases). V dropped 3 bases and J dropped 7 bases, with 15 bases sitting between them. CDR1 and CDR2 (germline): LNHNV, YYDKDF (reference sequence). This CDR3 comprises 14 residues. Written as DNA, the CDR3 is TGTGCCACCAGCAGTACACAGGGTCGGAGTGGCTACACCTTC. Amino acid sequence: CATSSTQGRSGYTF.

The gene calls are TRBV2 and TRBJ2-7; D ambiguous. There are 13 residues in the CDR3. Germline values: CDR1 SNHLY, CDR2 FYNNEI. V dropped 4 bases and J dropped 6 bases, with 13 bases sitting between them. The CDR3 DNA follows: TGTGCCAGCAGTGGGGGTGAGAGATTCGAGCAGTACTTC. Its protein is CASSGGERFEQYF.

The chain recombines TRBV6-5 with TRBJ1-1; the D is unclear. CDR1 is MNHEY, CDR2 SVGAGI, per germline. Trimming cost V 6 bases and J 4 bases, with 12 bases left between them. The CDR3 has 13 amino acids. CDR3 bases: TGTGCCAGCAGGCGCGAGAGGAGCACTGAAGCTTTCTTT. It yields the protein CASRRERSTEAFF.

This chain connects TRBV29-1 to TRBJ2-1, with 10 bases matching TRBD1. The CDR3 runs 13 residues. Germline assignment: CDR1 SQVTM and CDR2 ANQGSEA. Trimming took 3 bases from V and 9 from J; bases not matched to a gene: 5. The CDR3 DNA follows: TGCAGCGTTGACCCGACAGGGGGCAGTGAGCAGTTCTTC. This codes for CSVDPTGGSEQFF.

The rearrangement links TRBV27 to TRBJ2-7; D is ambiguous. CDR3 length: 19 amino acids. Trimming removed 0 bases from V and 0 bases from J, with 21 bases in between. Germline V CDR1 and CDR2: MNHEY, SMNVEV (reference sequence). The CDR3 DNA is TGTGCCAGCAGTTTATCGACCCCCCTAGAACAGCCAAGCTCCTACGAGCAGTACTTC. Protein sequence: CASSLSTPLEQPSSYEQYF.

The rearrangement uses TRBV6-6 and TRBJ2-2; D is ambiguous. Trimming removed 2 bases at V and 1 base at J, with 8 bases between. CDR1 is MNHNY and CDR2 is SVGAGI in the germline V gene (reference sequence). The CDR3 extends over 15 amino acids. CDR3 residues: CASSYRTGNTGELFF. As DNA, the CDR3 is TGTGCCAGCAGTTACCGGACGGGGAACACCGGGGAGCTGTTTTTT.

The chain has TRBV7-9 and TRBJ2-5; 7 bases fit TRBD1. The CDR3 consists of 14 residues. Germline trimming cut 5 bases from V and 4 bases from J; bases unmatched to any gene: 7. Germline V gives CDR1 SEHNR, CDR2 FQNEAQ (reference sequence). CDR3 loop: CASSTDREGETQYF. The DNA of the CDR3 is TGTGCCAGCAGCACCGACAGGGAAGGAGAGACCCAGTACTTC. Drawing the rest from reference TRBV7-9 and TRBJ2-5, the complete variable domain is DTGVSQNPRHKITKRGQNVTFRCDPISEHNRLYWYRQTLGQGPEFLTYFQNEAQLEKSRLLSDRFSAERPKGSFSTLEIQRTEQGDSAMYLCASSTDREGETQYFGPGTRLLVL.

In DNA form, the CDR3 reads TGTGCCAGCAGCAAAACTTCTAAGGCGGATACGCAGTATTTT. It encodes CASSKTSKADTQYF. The chain links TRBV5-6 to TRBJ2-3, with D unresolved. The ends were cut back, 4 bases at V and 6 bases at J, with 15 bases in the middle. This CDR3 comprises 14 residues. CDR1 SGHDT and CDR2 YYEEEE come from the germline V gene. Looking up the rest from reference TRBV5-6 and TRBJ2-3 gives the full variable domain: DAGVTQSPTHLIKTRGQQVTLRCSPKSGHDTVSWYQQALGQGPQFIFQYYEEEERQRGNFPDRFSGHQFPNYSSELNVNALLLGDSALYLCASSKTSKADTQYFGPGTRLTVL.

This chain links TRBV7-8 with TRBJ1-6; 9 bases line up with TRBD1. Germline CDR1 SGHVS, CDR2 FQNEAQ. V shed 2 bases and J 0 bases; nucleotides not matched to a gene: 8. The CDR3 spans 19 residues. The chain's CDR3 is CASSLTGTGRSSYNSPLHF. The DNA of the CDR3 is TGTGCCAGCAGCTTAACCGGGACAGGGAGGAGCTCCTATAATTCACCCCTCCACTTT.

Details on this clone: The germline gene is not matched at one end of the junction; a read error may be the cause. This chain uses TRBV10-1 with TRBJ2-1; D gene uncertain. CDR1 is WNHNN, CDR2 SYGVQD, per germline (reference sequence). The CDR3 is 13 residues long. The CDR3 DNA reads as TGCGCCAGCAGTGAGTCAGAAACCGTCCCATTGATCTTC. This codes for CASSESETVPLIF.

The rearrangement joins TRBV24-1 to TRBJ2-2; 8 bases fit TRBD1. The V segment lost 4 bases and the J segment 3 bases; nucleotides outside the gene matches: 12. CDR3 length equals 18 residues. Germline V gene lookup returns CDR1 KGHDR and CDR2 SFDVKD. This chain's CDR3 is CATSDSPRAGGDTGELFF. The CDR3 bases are TGTGCCACCAGTGACTCCCCCCGGGCAGGGGGCGACACCGGGGAGCTGTTTTTT.

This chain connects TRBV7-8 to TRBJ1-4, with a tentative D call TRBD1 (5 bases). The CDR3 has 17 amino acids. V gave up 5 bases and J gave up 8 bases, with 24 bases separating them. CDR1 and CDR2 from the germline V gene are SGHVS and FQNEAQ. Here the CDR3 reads CASSGGPKDKGWEKLFF. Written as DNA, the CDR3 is TGTGCCAGCAGCGGGGGTCCCAAGGACAAGGGGTGGGAAAAACTGTTTTTT.

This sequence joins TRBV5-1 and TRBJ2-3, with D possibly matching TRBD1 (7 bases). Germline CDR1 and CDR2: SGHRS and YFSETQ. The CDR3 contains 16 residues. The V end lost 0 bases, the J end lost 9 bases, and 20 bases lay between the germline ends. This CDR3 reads CASSLARGARGETQYF. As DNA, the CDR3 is TGCGCCAGCAGCTTGGCCAGGGGGGCCCGAGGAGAAACGCAGTATTTT.

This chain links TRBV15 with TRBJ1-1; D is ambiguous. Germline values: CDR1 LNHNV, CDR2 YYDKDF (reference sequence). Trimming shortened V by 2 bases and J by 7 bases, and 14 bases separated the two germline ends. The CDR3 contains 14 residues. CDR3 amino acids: CATSRSGWRSEAFF. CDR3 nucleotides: TGTGCCACCAGCAGAAGCGGGTGGCGAAGTGAAGCTTTCTTT.

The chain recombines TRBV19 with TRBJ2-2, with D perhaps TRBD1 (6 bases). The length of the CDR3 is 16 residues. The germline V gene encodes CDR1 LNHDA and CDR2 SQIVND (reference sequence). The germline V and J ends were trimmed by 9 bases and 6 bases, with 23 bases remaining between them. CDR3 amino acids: CARPIWKGGWSGELFF. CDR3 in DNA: TGTGCCAGGCCCATTTGGAAAGGGGGATGGTCCGGGGAGCTGTTTTTT.